The rows below give T cell receptor beta chains drawn from one sample of a study of blood T cells in healthy people across ages. TCRdb redid the calling of the 5' RACE reads with MiXCR, one entry per CDR3 protein. The table shows fewer than 900,000 distinct CDR3 sequences, with around 48% occurring only once. Input material: blood. These receptors came from a woman aged 60-70 years in good health. The CDR3 runs from the conserved cysteine through the conserved F or W. The D gene is left open where the match is weak. The size of a clone is reported for some rows only, either as once, few or many, or as a class for expanded clones.

>.|TRBD1|TRBJ1-4|TRBV7-9
CASSWGQGGKLFF
TGTGCCAGCAGCTGGGGACAGGGTGGAAAACTGTTTTTT
>.|TRBD1|TRBJ2-1|TRBV6-2/TRBV6-3
CASRQGYNEQFF
TGTGCCAGCCGACAGGGTTACAATGAGCAGTTCTTC
>.|.|TRBJ2-1|TRBV7-3
CASSFTSKNYNVQFF
TGTGCCAGCAGCTTCACAAGTAAAAACTACAATGTGCAGTTCTTC
>.|.|TRBJ1-3|TRBV12-3/TRBV12-4
CASTGSRNTIYF
TGTGCCAGCACAGGGTCGAGAAACACCATATATTTT
>.|TRBD2|TRBJ2-3|TRBV6-6
CASSYGSLAGTDTQYF
TGTGCCAGCAGTTACGGGTCACTAGCGGGAACAGATACGCAGTATTTT
>.|TRBD2|TRBJ2-3|TRBV11-1
CASSPGTSGRARTDTQYF
TGTGCCAGCAGCCCCGGGACTAGCGGGAGGGCCCGCACAGATACGCAGTATTTT
>few|TRBD2|TRBJ2-3|TRBV7-9
CASSLRTSGPTDTQYF
TGTGCCAGCAGCCTCCGGACTAGCGGTCCCACAGATACGCAGTATTTT
>once|.|TRBJ1-1|TRBV10-3
CAISERDMNTEAFF
TGTGCCATCAGTGAGAGGGACATGAACACTGAAGCTTTCTTT
>once|.|TRBJ1-1|TRBV18
CASSPSFAGDTEAFF
TGTGCCAGCTCACCATCCTTCGCCGGAGACACTGAAGCTTTCTTT
>.|TRBD2|TRBJ2-7|TRBV5-6
CASSGRDYLAYEQYF
TGTGCCAGCAGCGGCCGGGACTACCTTGCCTACGAGCAGTACTTC
>.|.|TRBJ2-7|TRBV20-1
CSARGQRPDSYEQYF
TGCAGTGCTAGGGGTCAGCGGCCAGACTCCTACGAGCAGTACTTC
>few|.|TRBJ1-5|TRBV6-5
CASSYQDNQPQHF
TGTGCCAGCAGTTACCAGGACAATCAGCCCCAGCATTTT
>many|.|TRBJ2-1|TRBV10-3
CAISGTPNEQFF
TGTGCCATCAGTGGGACTCCCAATGAGCAGTTCTTC
>.|.|TRBJ2-7|TRBV9
CASSGKAGYNEQYF
TGTGCCAGCAGCGGAAAGGCGGGCTACAATGAGCAGTACTTC
>.|.|TRBJ2-2|TRBV20-1
CSARDPEGLHTGELFF
TGCAGTGCTAGAGACCCTGAGGGACTTCACACCGGGGAGCTGTTTTTT
>many|.|TRBJ2-1|TRBV7-2
CASSPIYNEQFF
TGTGCCAGCAGCCCTATCTACAATGAGCAGTTCTTC
>.|.|TRBJ2-5|TRBV9
CASSVAPGRETQYF
TGTGCCAGCAGCGTAGCTCCGGGTAGAGAGACCCAGTACTTC
>few|.|TRBJ1-1|TRBV18
CASSAGQNTEAFF
TGTGCCAGCTCAGCGGGCCAGAACACTGAAGCTTTCTTT
>.|.|TRBJ2-7|TRBV10-3
CAIRTGSPYEQYF
TGTGCCATAAGGACCGGGAGCCCCTACGAGCAGTACTTC
>once|.|TRBJ1-1|TRBV9
CASSVGSKNTEAFF
TGTGCCAGCAGCGTAGGGAGCAAGAACACTGAAGCTTTCTTT
>.|.|TRBJ2-1|TRBV7-2
CASSTQTRDEQFF
TGTGCCAGCAGCACCCAGACTAGAGATGAGCAGTTCTTC
>few|.|TRBJ2-1|TRBV2
CASSPDGAGYNEQFF
TGTGCCAGCAGCCCGGACGGGGCAGGTTACAATGAGCAGTTCTTC
>many|.|TRBJ2-7|TRBV5-1
CASSPVGDPVEQYF
TGCGCCAGCAGCCCGGTGGGGGATCCGGTCGAGCAGTACTTC
>few|.|TRBJ2-6|TRBV20-1
CSARGRTGANVLTF
TGCAGTGCTAGAGGAAGAACTGGGGCCAACGTCCTGACTTTC
>.|.|TRBJ2-7|TRBV5-1
CASSFSGDNSYEQYF
TGCGCCAGCAGCTTTTCGGGGGATAATTCCTACGAGCAGTACTTC
>.|.|TRBJ2-1|TRBV7-9
CASSPVLGGIYNEQFF
TGTGCCAGCAGCCCTGTTCTTGGCGGGATATACAATGAGCAGTTCTTC
>few|.|TRBJ2-3|TRBV12-3/TRBV12-4
CASSRGQITRDTQYF
TGTGCCAGCTCGAGGGGCCAGATCACACGGGATACGCAGTATTTT
>.|TRBD2|TRBJ2-5|TRBV6-5
CASSYGLAGEGEQYF
TGTGCCAGCAGTTACGGACTAGCGGGAGAAGGGGAGCAGTACTTC
>.|.|TRBJ2-7|TRBV29-1
CSGRDGGNYEQYF
TGCAGCGGCCGGGACGGGGGAAATTACGAGCAGTACTTC
>.|.|TRBJ1-1|TRBV6-6
CASSTEGDTEAFF
TGTGCCAGCAGTACAGAGGGAGACACTGAAGCTTTCTTT
>once|TRBD1|TRBJ2-7|TRBV15
CATSLTGAYNEQYF
TGTGCCACCAGCCTGACAGGGGCCTACAATGAGCAGTACTTC
>.|.|TRBJ2-1|TRBV10-3
CAISLTGEQFF
TGTGCCATCAGCTTAACCGGCGAGCAGTTCTTC
>.|.|TRBJ1-2|TRBV2
CASSGNYGYTF
TGTGCCAGCAGCGGTAACTATGGCTACACCTTC
>.|TRBD2|TRBJ2-3|TRBV24-1
CATSDPTTSGDTQYF
TGTGCCACCAGTGACCCTACAACTAGCGGCGATACGCAGTATTTT
>few|TRBD1|TRBJ1-2|TRBV27
CASRDSNYGYTF
TGTGCCAGCCGGGACAGCAACTATGGCTACACCTTC
>.|TRBD2|TRBJ2-1|TRBV29-1
CSVYGLAGRTYNEQFF
TGCAGCGTGTATGGACTAGCGGGACGGACCTACAATGAGCAGTTCTTC
>.|.|TRBJ2-7|TRBV7-9
CASSPVAVSSYNEQYF
TGTGCCAGCAGCCCCGTAGCGGTAAGCTCCTACAATGAGCAGTACTTC
>.|.|TRBJ2-4|TRBV18
CASSPPAERDIQYF
TGTGCCAGCTCACCACCCGCGGAGAGGGACATTCAGTACTTC
>.|.|TRBJ2-5|TRBV6-6
CASSRPGRETQYF
TGTGCCAGCAGCCGCCCCGGCCGGGAGACCCAGTACTTC
>.|.|TRBJ2-1|TRBV6-2/TRBV6-3
CASRLDVSSYNEQFF
TGTGCCAGCAGACTAGATGTGAGCTCCTACAATGAGCAGTTCTTC
>.|.|TRBJ1-2|TRBV10-3
CAISESSGANYGYTF
TGTGCCATCAGTGAGTCGTCTGGGGCAAACTATGGCTACACCTTC
>once|TRBD1|TRBJ1-5|TRBV5-5
CASSTQGSEQPQHF
TGTGCCAGCAGCACACAGGGGAGTGAACAGCCCCAGCATTTT
>.|TRBD1|TRBJ2-5|TRBV29-1
CSVGQGKETQYF
TGCAGCGTGGGACAGGGAAAAGAGACCCAGTACTTC
>.|.|TRBJ2-5|TRBV27
CASRGLEGETQYF
TGTGCCAGCCGGGGATTGGAGGGAGAGACCCAGTACTTC
>.|TRBD1|TRBJ1-4|TRBV6-5
CASSYGTGREKLFF
TGTGCCAGCAGTTACGGGACAGGACGTGAAAAACTGTTTTTT
>.|.|TRBJ2-1|TRBV20-1
CSAQRATSYNEQFF
TGCAGTGCCCAGAGGGCTACTAGCTACAATGAGCAGTTCTTC
>.|.|TRBJ2-2|TRBV3-1
CASSQDGGTRTGELFF
TGTGCCAGCAGCCAAGATGGGGGGACACGGACCGGGGAGCTGTTTTTT
>.|TRBD2|TRBJ2-7|TRBV7-9
CASSLSASGLPYEQYF
TGTGCCAGCAGCTTGTCGGCTAGCGGATTGCCCTACGAGCAGTACTTC
>.|TRBD1|TRBJ2-7|TRBV20-1
CSTKALRGQLGEQYF
TGCAGTACAAAGGCCCTCAGGGGGCAACTCGGCGAGCAGTACTTC
>few|.|TRBJ2-3|TRBV5-5
CASVFGGTDTQYF
TGTGCCAGCGTCTTCGGAGGCACAGATACGCAGTATTTT
>.|.|TRBJ2-7|TRBV12-3/TRBV12-4
CASSSDRLAGDYEQYF
TGTGCCAGCAGTTCAGACCGACTAGCAGGGGACTACGAGCAGTACTTC
>once|.|TRBJ1-1|TRBV9
CASSVGGVGGAFF
TGTGCCAGCAGCGTGGGAGGCGTCGGTGGAGCTTTCTTT
>.|.|TRBJ1-1|TRBV4-2
CASSRPTGPVNTEAFF
TGTGCCAGCAGCCGCCCGACGGGTCCGGTGAACACTGAAGCTTTCTTT
>.|.|TRBJ1-5|TRBV4-3
CASSQGRRGQPQHF
TGCGCCAGCAGCCAGGGACGGAGAGGTCAGCCCCAGCATTTT